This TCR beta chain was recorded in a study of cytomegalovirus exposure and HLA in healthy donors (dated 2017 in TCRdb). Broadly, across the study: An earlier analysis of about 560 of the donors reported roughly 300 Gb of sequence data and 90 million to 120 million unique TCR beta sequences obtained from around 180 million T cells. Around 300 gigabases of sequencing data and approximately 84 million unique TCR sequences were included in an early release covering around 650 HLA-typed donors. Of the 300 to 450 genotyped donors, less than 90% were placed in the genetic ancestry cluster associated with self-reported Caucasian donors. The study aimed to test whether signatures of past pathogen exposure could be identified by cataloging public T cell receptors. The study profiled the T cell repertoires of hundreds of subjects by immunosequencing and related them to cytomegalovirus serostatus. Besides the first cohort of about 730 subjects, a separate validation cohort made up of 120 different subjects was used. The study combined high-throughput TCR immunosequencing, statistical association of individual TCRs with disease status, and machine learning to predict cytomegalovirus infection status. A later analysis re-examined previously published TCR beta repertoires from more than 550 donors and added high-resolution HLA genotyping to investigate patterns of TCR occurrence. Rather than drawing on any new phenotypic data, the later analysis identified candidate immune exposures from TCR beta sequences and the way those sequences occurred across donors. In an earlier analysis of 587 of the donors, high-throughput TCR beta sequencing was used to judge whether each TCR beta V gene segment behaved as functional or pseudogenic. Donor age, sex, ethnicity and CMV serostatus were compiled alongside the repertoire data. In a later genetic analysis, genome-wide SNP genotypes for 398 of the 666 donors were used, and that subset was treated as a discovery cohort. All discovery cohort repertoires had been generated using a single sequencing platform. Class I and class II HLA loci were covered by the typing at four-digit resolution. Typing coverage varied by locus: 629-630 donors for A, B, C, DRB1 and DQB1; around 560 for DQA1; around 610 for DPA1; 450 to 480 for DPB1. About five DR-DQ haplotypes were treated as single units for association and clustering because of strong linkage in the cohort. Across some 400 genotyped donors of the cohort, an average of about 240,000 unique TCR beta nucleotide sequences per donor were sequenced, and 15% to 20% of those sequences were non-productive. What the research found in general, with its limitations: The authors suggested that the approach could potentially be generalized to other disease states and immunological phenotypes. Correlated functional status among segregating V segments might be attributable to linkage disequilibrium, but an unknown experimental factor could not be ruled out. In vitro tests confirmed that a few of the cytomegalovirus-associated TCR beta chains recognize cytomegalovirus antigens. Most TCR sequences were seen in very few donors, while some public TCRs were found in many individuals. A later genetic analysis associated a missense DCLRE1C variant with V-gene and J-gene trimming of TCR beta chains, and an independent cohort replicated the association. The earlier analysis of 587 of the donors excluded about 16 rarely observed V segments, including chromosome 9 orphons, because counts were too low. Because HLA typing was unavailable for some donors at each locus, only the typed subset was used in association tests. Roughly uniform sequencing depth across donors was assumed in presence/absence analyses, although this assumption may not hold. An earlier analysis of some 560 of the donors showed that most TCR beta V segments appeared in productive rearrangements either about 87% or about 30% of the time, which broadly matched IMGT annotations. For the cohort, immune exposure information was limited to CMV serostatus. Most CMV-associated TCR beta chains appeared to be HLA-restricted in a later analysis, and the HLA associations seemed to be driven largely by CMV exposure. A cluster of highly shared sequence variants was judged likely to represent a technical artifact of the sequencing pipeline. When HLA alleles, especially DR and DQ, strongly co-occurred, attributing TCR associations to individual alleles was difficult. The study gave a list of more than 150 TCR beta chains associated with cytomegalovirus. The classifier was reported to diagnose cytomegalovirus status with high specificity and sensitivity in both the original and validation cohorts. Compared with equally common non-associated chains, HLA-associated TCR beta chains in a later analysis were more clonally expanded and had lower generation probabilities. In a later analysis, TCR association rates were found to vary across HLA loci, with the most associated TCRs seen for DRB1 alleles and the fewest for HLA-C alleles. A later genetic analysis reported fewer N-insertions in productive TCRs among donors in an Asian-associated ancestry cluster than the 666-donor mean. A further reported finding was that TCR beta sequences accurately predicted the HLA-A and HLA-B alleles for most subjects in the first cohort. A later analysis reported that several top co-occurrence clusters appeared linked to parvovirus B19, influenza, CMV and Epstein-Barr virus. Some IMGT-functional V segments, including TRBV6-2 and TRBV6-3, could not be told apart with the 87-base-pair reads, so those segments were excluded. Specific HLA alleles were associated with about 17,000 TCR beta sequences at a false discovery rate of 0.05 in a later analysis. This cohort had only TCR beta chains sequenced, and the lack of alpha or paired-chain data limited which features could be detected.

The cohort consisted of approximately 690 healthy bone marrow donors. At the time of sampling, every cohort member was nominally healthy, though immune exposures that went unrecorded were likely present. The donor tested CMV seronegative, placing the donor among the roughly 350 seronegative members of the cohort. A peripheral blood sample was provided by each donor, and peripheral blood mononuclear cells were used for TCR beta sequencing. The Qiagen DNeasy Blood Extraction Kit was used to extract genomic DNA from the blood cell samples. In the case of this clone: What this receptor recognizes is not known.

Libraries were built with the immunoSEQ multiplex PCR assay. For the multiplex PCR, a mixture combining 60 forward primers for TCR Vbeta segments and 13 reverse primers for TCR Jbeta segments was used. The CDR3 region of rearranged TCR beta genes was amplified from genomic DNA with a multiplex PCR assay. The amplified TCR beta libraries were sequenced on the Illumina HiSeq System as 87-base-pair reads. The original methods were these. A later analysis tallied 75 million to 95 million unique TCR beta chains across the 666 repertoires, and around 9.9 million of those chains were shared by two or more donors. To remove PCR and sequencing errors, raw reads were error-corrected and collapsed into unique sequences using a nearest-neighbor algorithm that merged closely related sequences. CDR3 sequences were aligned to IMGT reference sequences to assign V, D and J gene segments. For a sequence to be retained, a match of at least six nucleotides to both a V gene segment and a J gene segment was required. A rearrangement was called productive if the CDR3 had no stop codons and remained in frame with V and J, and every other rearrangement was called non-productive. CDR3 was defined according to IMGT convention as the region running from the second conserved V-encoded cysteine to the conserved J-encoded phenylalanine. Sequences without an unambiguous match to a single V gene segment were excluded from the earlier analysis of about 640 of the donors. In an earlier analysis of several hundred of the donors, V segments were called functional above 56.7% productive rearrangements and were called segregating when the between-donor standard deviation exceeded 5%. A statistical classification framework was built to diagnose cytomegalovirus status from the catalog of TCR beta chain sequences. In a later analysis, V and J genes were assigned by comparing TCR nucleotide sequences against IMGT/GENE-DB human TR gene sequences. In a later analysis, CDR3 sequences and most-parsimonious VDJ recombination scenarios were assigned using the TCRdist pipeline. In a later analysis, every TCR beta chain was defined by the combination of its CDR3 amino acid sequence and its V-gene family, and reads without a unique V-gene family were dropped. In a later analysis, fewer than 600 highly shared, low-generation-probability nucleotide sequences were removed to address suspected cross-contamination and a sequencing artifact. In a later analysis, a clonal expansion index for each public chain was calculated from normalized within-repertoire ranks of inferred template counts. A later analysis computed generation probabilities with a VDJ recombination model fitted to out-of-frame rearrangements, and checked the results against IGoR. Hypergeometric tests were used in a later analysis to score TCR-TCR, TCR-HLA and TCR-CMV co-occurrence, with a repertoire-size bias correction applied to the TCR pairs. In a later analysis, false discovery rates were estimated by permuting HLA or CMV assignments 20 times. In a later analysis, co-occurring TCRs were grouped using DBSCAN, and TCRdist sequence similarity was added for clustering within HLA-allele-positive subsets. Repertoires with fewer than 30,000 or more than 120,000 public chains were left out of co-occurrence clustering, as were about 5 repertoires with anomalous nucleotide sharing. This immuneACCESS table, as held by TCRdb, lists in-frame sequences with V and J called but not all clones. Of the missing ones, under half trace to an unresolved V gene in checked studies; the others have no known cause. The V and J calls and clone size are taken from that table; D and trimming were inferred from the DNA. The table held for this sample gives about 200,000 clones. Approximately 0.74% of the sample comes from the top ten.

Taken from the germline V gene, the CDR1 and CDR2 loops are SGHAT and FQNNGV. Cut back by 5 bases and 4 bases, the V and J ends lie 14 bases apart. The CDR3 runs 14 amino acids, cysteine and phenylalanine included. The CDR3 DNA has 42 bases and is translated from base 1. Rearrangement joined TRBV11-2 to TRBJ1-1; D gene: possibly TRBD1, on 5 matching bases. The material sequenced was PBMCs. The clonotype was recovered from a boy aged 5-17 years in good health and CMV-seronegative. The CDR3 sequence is CASSEHWGVTEAFF. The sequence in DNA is TGTGCCAGCAGCGAACACTGGGGGGTCACTGAAGCTTTCTTT.